A single sample is the source of the 9 T cell receptor beta chains below, sequenced in a study of vaccination and CD4 T cells after COVID-19. Sequenced with the Oncomine TCR Beta short-read assay was DNA taken from cultured CD4+ T cells. TCRdb reprocessed the PCR reads via MiXCR and lists one record per CDR3 protein. The sample includes more than 10,000 distinct CDR3 sequences, 40% to 50% of them seen just once. This sample's treatment: approximately 10-day PBMC culture with coronavirus spike peptide pools or control peptides (ViraFEST assay). What these receptors recognize is not known. The sample comprised CD4+ T cells from blood, cultured in vitro. All receptors derive from a human donor who had recovered from COVID-19.

This clonotype was counted only a few times. The chain couples TRBV7-6 to TRBJ2-7; D not certain. Per the germline V gene, CDR1 is SGHVS and CDR2 is FNYEAQ. This CDR3 has 14 residues. V was cut by 2 bases and J by 7 bases, with 15 bases left in between. This CDR3 is CASSLWRRGGEQYF. CDR3 DNA: TGTGCCAGCAGCTTATGGAGACGTGGTGGGGAGCAGTACTTC. The full variable domain, rest sourced from reference TRBV7-6 and TRBJ2-7, is GAGVSQSPRYKVTKRGQDVALRCDPISGHVSLYWYRQALGQGPEFLTYFNYEAQQDKSGLPNDRFSAERPEGSISTLTIQRTEQRDSAMYRCASSLWRRGGEQYFGPGTRLTVT.

The CDR3: CSARYSGGNYEQYF. For the CDR3, the DNA is TGCAGTGCTAGGTATTCCGGGGGTAACTACGAGCAGTACTTC. The chain joins TRBV20-1 to TRBJ2-7; maybe TRBD2 (6 bases). With 3 bases removed from V and 3 bases from J, the gap between germline ends came to 15 bases. CDR3 length: 14 amino acids. Germline loops: CDR1 DFQATT, CDR2 SNEGSKA (reference sequence).

Only a few counts were recorded for this clonotype. The chain couples TRBV6-2 or TRBV6-3 to TRBJ2-1; D may be TRBD1 (5 bases). The V and J ends lost 0 bases and 8 bases respectively, with 8 bases between them. Germline CDR1 is MNHEY and CDR2 is SVGEGT. The length of the CDR3 is 13 residues. CDR3: CASSYSSRDEQFF. CDR3 DNA: TGTGCCAGCAGTTACTCGAGCAGGGATGAGCAGTTCTTC.

The chain links TRBV6-1 to TRBJ2-1; 7 bases align to TRBD2. CDR1 is MNHNS and CDR2 is SASEGT in the germline V gene. V trimming: 6 bases; J trimming: 4 bases; junction bases outside the gene matches: 9. This CDR3 has 15 residues. The CDR3 coding sequence is TGTGCCAGCAGAAGAAGCGGGATTGATTACAATGAGCAGTTCTTC. Translating gives CASRRSGIDYNEQFF.

The J gene is TRBJ2-1, the V gene TRBV20-1; D perhaps matches TRBD2 (6 bases). Germline-derived CDR1 and CDR2 are DFQATT and SNEGSKA (reference sequence). Trimming pared 1 base from V and 0 bases from J, leaving 10 bases between. The CDR3 has 15 residues. Written as DNA, the CDR3 is TGCAGTGCTAGAGTGGGAGGCCACTCCTACAATGAGCAGTTCTTC. It encodes CSARVGGHSYNEQFF.

This clonotype turned up a few times. This chain uses TRBV6-1 with TRBJ1-1; perhaps TRBD1 as D (5 bases). The CDR3 has 13 amino acids. Trimming took off 6 bases at V and 8 bases at J, with 16 bases between the two ends. Germline CDR1 MNHNS, CDR2 SASEGT. The CDR3 region is CASRDPGFLEAFF. DNA of the CDR3: TGTGCCAGCAGGGACCCAGGGTTCCTGGAAGCTTTCTTT.

The chain couples TRBV12-3 or TRBV12-4 to TRBJ1-1; 8 bases match TRBD1. V dropped 2 bases and J dropped 2; count of bases not matched to a gene: 4. This CDR3 contains 15 residues. CDR3 bases: TGTGCCAGCAGTTTATTCCAGGGGGCCAACACTGAAGCTTTCTTT. It is translated as CASSLFQGANTEAFF.

J is TRBJ2-1 and V is TRBV7-8; 7 bases match TRBD2. This CDR3 has 18 residues. Germline CDR1 is SGHVS and CDR2 is FQNEAQ. With V trimmed by 5 bases and J by 5 bases, 18 bases remained unmatched. CDR3: CASSPWLRASGSDNEQFF. The CDR3 region has the DNA TGTGCCAGCAGCCCTTGGCTTCGGGCTAGCGGAAGCGACAATGAGCAGTTCTTC.

This clonotype was counted a few times. The chain has TRBV20-1 and TRBJ2-5, with 7 nucleotides matching TRBD2. Germline CDR1 is DFQATT and CDR2 is SNEGSKA (reference sequence). The ends lost 7 bases at V and 5 bases at J; junction bases unmatched: 28. The CDR3 spans 19 residues. The CDR3 sequence: CSVRGATAGVSSLVETQYF. The CDR3 DNA reads TGCAGTGTCCGGGGAGCGACGGCGGGAGTTAGTAGTCTGGTGGAGACCCAGTACTTC.